This TCR beta chain is from a study of cytomegalovirus exposure and HLA in healthy donors. This PCR relied on a set of 60 Vbeta primers and 13 Jbeta primers. The table came from immunoSEQ multiplex PCR; TCRdb's copy has only in-frame clones and leaves some out. Among 85,000 to 100,000 clones listed, 75% to 90% were seen once. This clone appeared once. CDR3 size: 15 residues. Germline V gives CDR1 MGHRA, CDR2 YSYEKL. The V and J ends lost 4 bases and 5 bases respectively, with 17 bases between them. The chain recombines TRBV4-1 with TRBJ1-1; maybe TRBD1 (6 bases). The origin of this receptor is a man aged 18 to 30 in good health and CMV-seronegative. Sequenced: PBMCs. CDR3 sequence reads: CASSPVQGMGTEAFF. Written as DNA, the CDR3 is TGCGCCAGCAGCCCGGTACAGGGAATGGGAACTGAAGCTTTCTTT.